The TCR beta chain under discussion was sequenced for a study of T-cell reconstitution after alpha-beta-depleted transplantation in children. The germline V gene encodes CDR1 GTSNPN and CDR2 SVGIG (reference sequence). The CDR3 has 14 residues. Between the trimmed V and J ends, which lost 5 bases and 0 bases, there was a span of 13 bases. Researchers prepared the TCRbeta library using unique molecular identifiers, the study reports. A single record per CDR3 protein comes from TCRdb applying MiXCR to the PCR reads. The data hold roughly 100,000 distinct CDR3 sequences, with roughly 8.4% observed a single time.

The source is a human donor who donated a stem cell graft to a child with congenital amegakaryocytic thrombocytopenia. Sample: PBMCs from the stem cell graft donor, taken from the stem cell graft. The chain couples TRBV30 to TRBJ1-1; TRBD1 is a possible D gene (5 bases). The CDR3 protein is CAWSSPRVNTEAFF. The CDR3 region has the DNA TGTGCCTGGTCCTCTCCCAGGGTGAACACTGAAGCTTTCTTT.